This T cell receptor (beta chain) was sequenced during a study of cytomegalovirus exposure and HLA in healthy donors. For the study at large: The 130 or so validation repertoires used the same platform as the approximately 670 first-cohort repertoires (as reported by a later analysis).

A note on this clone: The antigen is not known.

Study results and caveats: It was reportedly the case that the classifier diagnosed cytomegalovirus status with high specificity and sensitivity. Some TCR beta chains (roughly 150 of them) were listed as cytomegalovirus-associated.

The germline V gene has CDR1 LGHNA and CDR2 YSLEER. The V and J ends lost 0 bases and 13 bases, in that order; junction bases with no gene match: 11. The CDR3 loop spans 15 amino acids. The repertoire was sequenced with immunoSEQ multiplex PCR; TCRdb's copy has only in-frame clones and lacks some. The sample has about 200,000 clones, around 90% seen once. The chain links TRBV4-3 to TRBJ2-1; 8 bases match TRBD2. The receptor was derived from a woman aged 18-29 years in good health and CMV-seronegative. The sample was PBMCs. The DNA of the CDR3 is TGCGCCAGCAGCCAAGACTCGGTTCCGGGACTAGTTCAGTTCTTC. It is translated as CASSQDSVPGLVQFF.